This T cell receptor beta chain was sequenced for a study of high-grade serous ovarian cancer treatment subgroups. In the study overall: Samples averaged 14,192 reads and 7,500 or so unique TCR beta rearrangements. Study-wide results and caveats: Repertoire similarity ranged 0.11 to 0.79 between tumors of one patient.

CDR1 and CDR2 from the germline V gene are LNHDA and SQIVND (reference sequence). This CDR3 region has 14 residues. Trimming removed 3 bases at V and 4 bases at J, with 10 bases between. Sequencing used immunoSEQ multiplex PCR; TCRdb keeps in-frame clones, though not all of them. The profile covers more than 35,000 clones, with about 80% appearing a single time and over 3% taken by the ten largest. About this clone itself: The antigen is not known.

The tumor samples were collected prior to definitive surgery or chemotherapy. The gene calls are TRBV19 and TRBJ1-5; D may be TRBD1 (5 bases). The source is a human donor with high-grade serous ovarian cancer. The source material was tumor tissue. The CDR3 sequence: CASSMGTANQPQHF. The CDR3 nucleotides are TGTGCCAGTAGTATGGGGACGGCGAATCAGCCCCAGCATTTT.